This T cell receptor beta chain was retrieved from a study of cytomegalovirus exposure and HLA in healthy donors (dated by TCRdb to 2016 to 2017). About the investigation overall: According to a later analysis, the 110 or so validation repertoires were produced on the same platform as the roughly 600 repertoires of the first cohort. The study aimed to test whether cataloging public T cell receptors could reveal signatures of past pathogen exposure. Along with the approximately 670-subject first cohort, a separate validation cohort of 120 different subjects was used. To predict cytomegalovirus infection status, the study combined high-throughput TCR immunosequencing, statistical association of individual TCRs with disease status, and machine learning.

In the case of this clone: No cognate antigen has been identified for it. No much larger clone is present one base from it, and per-base qualities are unavailable.

Donors formed part of the validation cohort, which comprised approximately 130 subjects and was distinct from the first cohort of 550 to 850 subjects. The library was prepared using the immunoSEQ multiplex PCR assay. Per the source publication's procedure: A statistical classification framework was built for diagnosing cytomegalovirus status from the catalog of TCR beta chain sequences. TCRdb holds this immuneACCESS table with in-frame rearrangements only. Some clones are missing; in checked studies, unresolved V genes explain under half, and the rest has no known cause. D and trimming come from the DNA, and the V and J calls and clone size come from that table. For this sample the table gives under 300,000 clones, of which approximately 86% were detected only once. Jointly, the top ten make up less than 1.5% of the sample. Overall study outcomes, separate from this receptor: A few of the identified cytomegalovirus-associated TCR beta chains were confirmed in vitro to be specific for cytomegalovirus antigens. In the study, approximately 160 TCR beta chains were listed as associated with cytomegalovirus. Most TCR sequences were observed very rarely across donors, whereas some public TCRs were present in many individuals. The authors suggested that the approach could potentially be generalized to other disease states and immunological phenotypes. A later analysis found that TCRs clustered in the first cohort also tended to co-occur in the 130 or so validation repertoires, with about 94% of cluster scores above 0. Cytomegalovirus status was reported to be diagnosed by the classifier with high specificity and sensitivity in both the original and validation cohorts. A later analysis lacked HLA typing for the validation cohort, so it scored co-occurrence in that cohort across all 130 or so repertoires.

This clonotype was sampled from a woman aged 30 to 39 in good health and CMV-seropositive. The sequenced material came from PBMCs.

Here is the DNA: TGCGCCAGCAGCTTTTCGACTCAGAACACCGGGGAGCTGTTTTTT. The resulting protein is CASSFSTQNTGELFF. The sequence joins TRBV5-1 to TRBJ2-2; the D gene cannot be resolved reliably. Its CDR3 holds 15 amino acids, cysteine through phenylalanine. The entry retains the CDR3 DNA only, 45 bases that are in frame from base 1. V lost 2 bases and J lost 1 base; the stretch between them is 9 bases long. CDR1 and CDR2 (SGHRS, YFSETQ) derive from the germline V gene.